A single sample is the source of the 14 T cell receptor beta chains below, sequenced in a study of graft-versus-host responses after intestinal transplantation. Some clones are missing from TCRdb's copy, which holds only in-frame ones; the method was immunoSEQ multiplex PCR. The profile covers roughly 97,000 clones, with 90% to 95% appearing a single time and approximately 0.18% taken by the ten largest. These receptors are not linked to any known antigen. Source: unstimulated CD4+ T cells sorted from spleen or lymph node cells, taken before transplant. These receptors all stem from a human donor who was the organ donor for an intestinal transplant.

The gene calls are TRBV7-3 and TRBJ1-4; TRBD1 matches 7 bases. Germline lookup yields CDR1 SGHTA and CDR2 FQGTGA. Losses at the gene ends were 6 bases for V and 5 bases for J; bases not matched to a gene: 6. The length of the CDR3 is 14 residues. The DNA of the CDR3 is TGTGCCAGCAGATTCGGACAGGAGAATGAAAAACTGTTTTTT. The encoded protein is CASRFGQENEKLFF.

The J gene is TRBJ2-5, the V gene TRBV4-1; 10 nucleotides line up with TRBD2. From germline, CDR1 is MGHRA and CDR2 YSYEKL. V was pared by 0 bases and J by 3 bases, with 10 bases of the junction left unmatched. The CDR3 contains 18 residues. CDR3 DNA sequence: TGCGCCAGCAGCCAAGATGGGGCAAGCGGGGGGGCGAAAGAGACCCAGTACTTC. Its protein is CASSQDGASGGAKETQYF.

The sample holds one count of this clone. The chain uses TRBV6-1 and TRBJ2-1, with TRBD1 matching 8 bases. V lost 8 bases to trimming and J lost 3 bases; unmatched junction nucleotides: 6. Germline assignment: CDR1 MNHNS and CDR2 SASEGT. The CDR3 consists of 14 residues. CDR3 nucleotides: TGTGCCAGCCTTATGGGACAGGTCTACAATGAGCAGTTCTTC. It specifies CASLMGQVYNEQFF.

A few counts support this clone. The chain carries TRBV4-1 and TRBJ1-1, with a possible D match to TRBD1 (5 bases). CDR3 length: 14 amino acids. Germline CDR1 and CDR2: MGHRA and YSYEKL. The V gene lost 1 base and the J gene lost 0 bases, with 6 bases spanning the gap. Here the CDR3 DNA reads TGCGCCAGCAGCCAAGGACAGTTGAACACTGAAGCTTTCTTT. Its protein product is CASSQGQLNTEAFF.

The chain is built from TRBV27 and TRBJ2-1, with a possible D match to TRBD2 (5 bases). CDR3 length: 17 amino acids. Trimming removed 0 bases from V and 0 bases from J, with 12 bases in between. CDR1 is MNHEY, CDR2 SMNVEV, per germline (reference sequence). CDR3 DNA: TGTGCCAGCAGTTTATCGATCTGGGAGAGCTCCTACAATGAGCAGTTCTTC. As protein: CASSLSIWESSYNEQFF.

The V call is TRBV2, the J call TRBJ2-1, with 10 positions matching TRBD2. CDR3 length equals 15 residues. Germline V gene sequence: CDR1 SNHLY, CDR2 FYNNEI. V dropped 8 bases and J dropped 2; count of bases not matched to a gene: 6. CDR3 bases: TGTGCCAGCTCAAGCGGGGGGGGACCCTACAATGAGCAGTTCTTC. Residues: CASSSGGGPYNEQFF.

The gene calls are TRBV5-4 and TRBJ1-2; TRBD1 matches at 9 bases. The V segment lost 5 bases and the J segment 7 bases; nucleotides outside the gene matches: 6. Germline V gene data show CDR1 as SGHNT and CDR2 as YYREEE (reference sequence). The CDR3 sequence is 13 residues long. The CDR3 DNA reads TGTGCCAGCAGGGACACAGGGGGCCCTGGCTACACCTTC. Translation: CASRDTGGPGYTF.

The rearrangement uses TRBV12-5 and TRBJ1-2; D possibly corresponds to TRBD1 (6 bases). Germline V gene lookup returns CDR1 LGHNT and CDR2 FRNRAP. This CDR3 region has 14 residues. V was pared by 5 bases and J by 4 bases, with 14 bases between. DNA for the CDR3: TGTGCTAGTGGTAGGGAGGGGGAAGGCTATGGCTACACCTTC. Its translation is CASGREGEGYGYTF.

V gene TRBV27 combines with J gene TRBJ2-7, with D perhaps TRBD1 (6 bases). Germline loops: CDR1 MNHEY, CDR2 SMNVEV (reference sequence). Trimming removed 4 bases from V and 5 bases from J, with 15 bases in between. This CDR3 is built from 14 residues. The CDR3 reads CASSSYRVLHEQYF. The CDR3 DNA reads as TGTGCCAGCAGTTCGTACAGGGTGCTGCACGAGCAGTACTTC.

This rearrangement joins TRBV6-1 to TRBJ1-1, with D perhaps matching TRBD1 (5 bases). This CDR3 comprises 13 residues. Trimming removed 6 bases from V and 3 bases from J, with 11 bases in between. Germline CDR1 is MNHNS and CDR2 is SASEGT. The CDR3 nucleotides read TGTGCCAGCAGGGACATCTTATACACTGAAGCTTTCTTT. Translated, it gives CASRDILYTEAFF.

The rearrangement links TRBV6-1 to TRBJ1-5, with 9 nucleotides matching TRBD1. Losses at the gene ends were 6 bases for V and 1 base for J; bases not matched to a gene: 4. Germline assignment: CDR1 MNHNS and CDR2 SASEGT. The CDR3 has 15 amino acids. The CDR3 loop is CASREQGASNQPQHF. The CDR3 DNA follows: TGTGCCAGCAGGGAACAGGGGGCAAGCAATCAGCCCCAGCATTTT.

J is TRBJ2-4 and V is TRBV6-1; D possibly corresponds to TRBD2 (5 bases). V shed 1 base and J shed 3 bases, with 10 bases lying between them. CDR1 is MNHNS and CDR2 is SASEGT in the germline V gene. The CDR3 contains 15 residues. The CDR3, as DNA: TGTGCCAGCAGTGAAGGACATCGGGGCAAAAACATTCAGTACTTC. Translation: CASSEGHRGKNIQYF.

The CDR3 coding sequence is TGTGCCAGTAGTATAATGGGACAGTCGGTTATGAACACTGAAGCTTTCTTT. It encodes CASSIMGQSVMNTEAFF. V is TRBV19 and J is TRBJ1-1, with 7 bases identical to TRBD1. The J segment lost 0 bases and the V segment lost 2 bases, leaving 9 bases of the junction unmatched. CDR3 size: 17 residues. Germline assignment: CDR1 LNHDA and CDR2 SQIVND (reference sequence).

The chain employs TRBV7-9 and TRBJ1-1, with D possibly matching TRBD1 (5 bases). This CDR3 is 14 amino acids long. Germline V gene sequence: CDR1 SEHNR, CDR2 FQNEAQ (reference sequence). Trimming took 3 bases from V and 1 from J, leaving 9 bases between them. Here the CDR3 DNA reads TGTGCCAGCAGCTTGACAGCGGGGAACACTGAAGCTTTCTTT. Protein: CASSLTAGNTEAFF.